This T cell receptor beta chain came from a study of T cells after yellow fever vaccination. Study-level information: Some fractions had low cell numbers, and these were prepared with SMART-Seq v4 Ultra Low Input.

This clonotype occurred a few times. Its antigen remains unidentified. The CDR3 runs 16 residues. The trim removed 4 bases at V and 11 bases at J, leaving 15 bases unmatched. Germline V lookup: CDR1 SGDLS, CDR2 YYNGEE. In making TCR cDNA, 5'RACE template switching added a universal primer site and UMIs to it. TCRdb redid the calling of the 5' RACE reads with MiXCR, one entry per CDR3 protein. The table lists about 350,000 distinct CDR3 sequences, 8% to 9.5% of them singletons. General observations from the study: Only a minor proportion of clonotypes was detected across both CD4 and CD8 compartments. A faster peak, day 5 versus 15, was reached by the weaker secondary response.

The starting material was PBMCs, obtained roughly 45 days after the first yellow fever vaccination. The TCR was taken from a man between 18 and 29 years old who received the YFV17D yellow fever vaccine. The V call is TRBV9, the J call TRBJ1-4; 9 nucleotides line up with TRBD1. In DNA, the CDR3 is TGTGCCAGCAGCTCGTCCCCGGGACAGGGAAGGTATAAACTGTTTTTT. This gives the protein CASSSSPGQGRYKLFF. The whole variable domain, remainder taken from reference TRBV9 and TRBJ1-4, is DSGVTQTPKHLITATGQRVTLRCSPRSGDLSVYWYQQSLDQGLQFLIQYYNGEERAKGNILERFSAQQFPDLHSELNLSSLELGDSALYFCASSSSPGQGRYKLFFGSGTQLSVL.